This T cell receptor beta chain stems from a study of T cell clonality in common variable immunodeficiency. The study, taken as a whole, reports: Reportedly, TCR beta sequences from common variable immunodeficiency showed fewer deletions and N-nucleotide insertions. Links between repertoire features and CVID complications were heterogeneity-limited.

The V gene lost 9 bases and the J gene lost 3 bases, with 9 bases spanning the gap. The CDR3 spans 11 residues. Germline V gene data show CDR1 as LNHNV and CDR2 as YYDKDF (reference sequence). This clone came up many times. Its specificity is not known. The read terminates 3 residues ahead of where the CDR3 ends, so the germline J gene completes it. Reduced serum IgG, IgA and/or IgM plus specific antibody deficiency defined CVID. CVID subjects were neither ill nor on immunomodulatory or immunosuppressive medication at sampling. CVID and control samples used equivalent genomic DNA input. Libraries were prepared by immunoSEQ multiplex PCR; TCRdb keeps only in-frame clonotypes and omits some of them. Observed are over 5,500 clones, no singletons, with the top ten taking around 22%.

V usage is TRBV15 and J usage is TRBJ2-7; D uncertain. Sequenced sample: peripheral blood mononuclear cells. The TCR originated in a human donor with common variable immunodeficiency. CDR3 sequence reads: CATGSFYEQYF. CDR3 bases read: TGTGCCACAGGGTCTTTCTACGAG.